This T cell receptor beta chain emerged from a study of spatial heterogeneity in lung cancer (dated by TCRdb to between 2018 and 2021). Study-level background: More beta-chain than alpha-chain transcripts were consistently detected, likely reflecting higher beta-chain transcript abundance. In the raw uncorrected reads, each unique combination of TCR and UMI appeared more than ten times on average. In non-small cell lung cancer, the study quantitatively compared TCR alpha and beta repertoires across several tumor regions, matched nontumor lung, and blood. Nonsynonymous mutation counts, determined by whole-exome sequencing of tumor tissue, were related to features of the TCR repertoire. At surgery, both alpha and beta chains were TCR-sequenced in around 240 tumor regions, 64 matched nontumor lung samples and over 50 PBMC samples.

Libraries were constructed by 5' RACE. The listed sequencing device is NextSeq 500. To allow correction of PCR and sequencing errors, the TCR library protocol tagged every TCR cDNA molecule with a unique molecular identifier. Per the original workflow: TCR identification, UMI-based error correction and CDR3 extraction were all carried out with Decombinator tools. TCRs above a frequency of 2 per 1,000, corresponding to the top 1% of the tumor frequency distribution, were defined as expanded. Renyi diversity was calculated using the R vegan package after each repertoire was subsampled 100 times to 5,000 TCRs. To build CDR3 similarity networks, amino acid triplet string-kernel similarity was used, and CDR3s were connected when their pairwise similarity was above 0.82. TCRdb cleaned the public reads at Q25 with fastp, built clones with MiXCR and kept in-frame beta chains. Every distinct CDR3 protein forms one entry, paired with its most common genes and DNA. In this record, the V and J calls reflect TCRdb's handling and not the investigators' own analysis. This sample has 40,000 or so distinct CDR3 sequences in its table, and around 5.2% of those were observed once. Together, the top ten hold about a quarter of the sample.

Read against the paper, the sample's time point label means: sample taken at primary tumor resection. The donors were 70 or so patients from the lung TRACERx cohort who had early-stage, untreated non-small cell lung cancer. Whole RNA extracted from tumor and nontumor lung tissue, or from cryopreserved PBMC samples, was used for TCR sequencing without cell sorting. Patients were selected for TCR sequencing only if sufficient RNA was available from at least two tumor regions. This clonotype was seen many times. The target of this receptor is not known. No qualities accompany the bases; no much larger clone lies one base away. Broader findings and caveats from the paper: Ubiquitous expanded tumor TCRs were detected in blood more often at tumor resection than at routine follow-up. Additional single-cell paired TCR alpha and beta sequencing was considered necessary to confirm, at a functional level, the hypothesis that regional TCRs recognize regional mutations.

The origin of this receptor is a female donor with early-stage non-small cell lung cancer. Sequenced here: PBMCs, sampled at surgery.

Here is the DNA: TGTGCCTCTTCGCTCTCATCCCACCAAGAGACCCAGTACTTC. This encodes CASSLSSHQETQYF. Recombination joined TRBV10-3 with TRBJ2-5; no D gene can be assigned with confidence. The CDR3 contains 14 residues, cysteine and phenylalanine counted. The CDR3 DNA has 42 bases and is translated from base 1. Taken from the germline V gene, the CDR1 and CDR2 loops are ENHRY and SYGVKD. V and J lose 11 bases and 0 bases, and a span of 16 bases separates them.